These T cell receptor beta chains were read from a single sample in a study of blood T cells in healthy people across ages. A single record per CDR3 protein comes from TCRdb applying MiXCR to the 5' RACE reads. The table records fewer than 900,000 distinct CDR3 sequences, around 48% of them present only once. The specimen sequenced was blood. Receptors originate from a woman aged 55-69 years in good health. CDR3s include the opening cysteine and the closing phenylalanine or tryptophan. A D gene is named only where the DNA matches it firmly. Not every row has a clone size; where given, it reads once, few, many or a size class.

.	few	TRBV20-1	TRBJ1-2	CSARDAGSYGYTF	TGCAGTGCTAGAGATGCTGGGAGCTATGGCTACACCTTC
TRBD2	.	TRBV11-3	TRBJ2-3	CASSLDGPSGTADTQYF	TGTGCCAGCAGCTTAGATGGTCCTAGCGGTACGGCGGATACGCAGTATTTT
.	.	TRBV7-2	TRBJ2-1	CASSLMTALTNEQFF	TGTGCCAGCAGCTTAATGACAGCCCTAACTAATGAGCAGTTCTTC
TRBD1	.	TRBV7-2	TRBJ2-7	CASSLGRGLYEQYF	TGTGCCAGCAGCTTGGGCAGGGGGCTGTACGAGCAGTACTTC
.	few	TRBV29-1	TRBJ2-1	CSASPSVSSYNEQFF	TGCAGCGCTTCACCTAGCGTAAGCTCCTACAATGAGCAGTTCTTC
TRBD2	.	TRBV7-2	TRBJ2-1	CASSSRLGRGLAGSRNEQFF	TGTGCCAGCAGCTCCCGCCTAGGAAGAGGACTAGCGGGGAGTAGGAATGAGCAGTTCTTC
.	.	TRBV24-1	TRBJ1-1	CATSDVRNTEAFF	TGTGCCACCAGTGACGTCAGGAACACTGAAGCTTTCTTT
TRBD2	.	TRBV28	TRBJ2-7	CASSPAGGVYEQYF	TGTGCCAGCAGCCCAGCGGGAGGGGTTTACGAGCAGTACTTC
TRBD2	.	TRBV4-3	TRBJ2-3	CASSQERGISGRVTSTDTQYF	TGCGCCAGCAGCCAAGAAAGGGGAATAAGCGGGAGGGTGACTAGCACAGATACGCAGTATTTT
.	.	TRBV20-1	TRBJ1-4	CSARDPRTATNEKLFF	TGCAGTGCTAGAGATCCTAGGACAGCAACTAATGAAAAACTGTTTTTT
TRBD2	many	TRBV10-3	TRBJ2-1	CAISEAGGSFYNEQFF	TGTGCCATCAGTGAGGCTGGCGGGAGTTTCTACAATGAGCAGTTCTTC
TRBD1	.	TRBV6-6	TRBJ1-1	CASSYEQGISLNTEAFF	TGTGCCAGCAGTTACGAACAGGGGATCTCGCTGAACACTGAAGCTTTCTTT
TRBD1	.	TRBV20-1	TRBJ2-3	CSARAPYQPGTGGFDTQYF	TGCAGTGCTAGAGCCCCATACCAACCCGGGACAGGGGGCTTCGATACGCAGTATTTT
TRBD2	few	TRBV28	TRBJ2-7	CASSLSGRPPYEQYF	TGTGCCAGCAGCCTCAGCGGGAGGCCCCCCTACGAGCAGTACTTC
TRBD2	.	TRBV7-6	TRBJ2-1	CASSFTRTSGGFNEQFF	TGTGCCAGCAGCTTTACGAGGACTAGCGGGGGATTCAATGAGCAGTTCTTC
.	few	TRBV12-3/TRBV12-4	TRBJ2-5	CASTRSRAETQYF	TGTGCCAGCACTCGGTCTCGTGCAGAGACCCAGTACTTC
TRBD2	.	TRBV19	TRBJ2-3	CASSDLLTSGRADTQYF	TGTGCCAGTAGTGACCTTCTAACTAGCGGGAGGGCAGATACGCAGTATTTT
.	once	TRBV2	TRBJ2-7	CASAGPGYEQYF	TGTGCCAGCGCGGGACCTGGCTACGAGCAGTACTTC
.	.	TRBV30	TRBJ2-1	CAWSVSLPSANEQFF	TGTGCCTGGAGTGTATCTCTCCCTAGCGCCAATGAGCAGTTCTTC
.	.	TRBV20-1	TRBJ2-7	CSAPTGTSIKYEQYF	TGCAGTGCGCCGACGGGGACAAGCATCAAGTATGAGCAGTACTTC
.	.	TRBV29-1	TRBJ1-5	CSARGGFNQPQHF	TGCAGCGCTCGGGGGGGGTTCAATCAGCCCCAGCATTTT
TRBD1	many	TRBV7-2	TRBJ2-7	CASSSGTGYYEQYF	TGTGCCAGCAGCTCAGGGACAGGATACTACGAGCAGTACTTC
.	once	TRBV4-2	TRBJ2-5	CASSQGGWAEQYF	TGTGCCAGCAGCCAAGGGGGCTGGGCTGAGCAGTACTTC
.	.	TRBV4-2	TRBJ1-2	CASSQGSANYGYTF	TGTGCCAGCAGCCAAGGGTCCGCCAACTATGGCTACACCTTC
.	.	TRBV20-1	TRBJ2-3	CSARPSPNTDTQYF	TGCAGTGCTAGACCTAGCCCCAACACAGATACGCAGTATTTT
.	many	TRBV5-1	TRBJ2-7	CASSLGTPSYEQYF	TGCGCCAGCAGCTTGGGGACTCCTTCCTACGAGCAGTACTTC
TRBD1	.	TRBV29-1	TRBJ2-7	CSVVQGFYEQYF	TGCAGCGTAGTACAGGGGTTCTACGAGCAGTACTTC
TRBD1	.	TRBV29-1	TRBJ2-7	CSVAGQSDEQYF	TGCAGCGTTGCGGGACAGTCGGATGAGCAGTACTTC
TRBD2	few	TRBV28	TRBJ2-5	CASSLEGGSGRATETQYF	TGTGCCAGCAGTTTAGAGGGCGGTAGCGGGAGGGCCACAGAGACCCAGTACTTC